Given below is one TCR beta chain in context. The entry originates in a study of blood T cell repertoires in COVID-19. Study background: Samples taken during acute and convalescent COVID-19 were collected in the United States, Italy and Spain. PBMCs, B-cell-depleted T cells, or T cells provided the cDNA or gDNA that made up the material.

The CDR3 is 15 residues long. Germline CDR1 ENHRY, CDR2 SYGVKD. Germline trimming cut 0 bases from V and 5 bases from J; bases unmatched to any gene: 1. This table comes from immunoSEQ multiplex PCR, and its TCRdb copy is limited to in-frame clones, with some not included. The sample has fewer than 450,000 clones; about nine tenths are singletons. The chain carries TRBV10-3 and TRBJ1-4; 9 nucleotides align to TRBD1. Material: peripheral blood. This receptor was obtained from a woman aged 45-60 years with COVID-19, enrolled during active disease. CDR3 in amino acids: CAISESGQGNEKLFF. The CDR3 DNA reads TGTGCCATCAGTGAGTCGGGACAGGGAAATGAAAAACTGTTTTTT.